This TCR beta chain was observed in a study of blood T cell repertoires in COVID-19. Study at large: The United States, Italy and Spain were the sources of the acute and convalescent COVID-19 samples. In each case, the material was cDNA or gDNA derived from T cells, B-cell-depleted T cells, or PBMCs.

Authors' processing steps: Amplified reference gene primers provided the basis for estimating nucleated cell counts. Generated by immunoSEQ multiplex PCR, the TCRdb table keeps only in-frame clones and is missing some. The DNA was the basis for D and trimming; V, J and clone size are from that table. Altogether about 150,000 clones are present, about four fifths being singletons, with the ten largest covering approximately 0.5%. The CDR3 is made up of 14 amino acids. In germline, CDR1 is SNHLY, CDR2 FYNNEI. V shed 2 bases and J shed 1 base, with 8 bases lying between them. The source of this sequence is a man aged 60 to 75 with acute or convalescent COVID-19. The sequencing input was peripheral blood. The J gene is TRBJ2-5, the V gene TRBV2; D gene ambiguous. CDR3 sequence: CASSEMKAQETQYF. As DNA, the CDR3 is TGTGCCAGCAGTGAAATGAAAGCCCAAGAGACCCAGTACTTC.